The 23 T cell receptor beta chains below all came from one sample that was sequenced in a study of shared clonotypes between healthy human individuals. CD8 cells regarded as naive lacked CD45RO, were positively chosen for CCR7, and omitted terminally differentiated effector memory CD45RA+ cells. Some clones are missing from TCRdb's copy, which holds only in-frame ones; the method was immunoSEQ multiplex PCR. Among around 2,000,000 clones, about 95% were seen once, and the ten largest hold 1.2%. Sequencing was done on a sample of naive CD8+ T cells sorted from blood. The source is a young man in good health.

The chain joins TRBV6-1 to TRBJ2-7, with 10 bases matching TRBD1. V trimming: 4 bases; J trimming: 6 bases; junction bases outside the gene matches: 6. The germline V gene has CDR1 MNHNS and CDR2 SASEGT. The CDR3 has 14 amino acids. Here the CDR3 reads CASSAFWTGGEQYF. DNA of the CDR3: TGTGCCAGCAGTGCCTTTTGGACAGGGGGCGAGCAGTACTTC.

V usage is TRBV28 and J usage is TRBJ2-3; D unresolved. The CDR3 consists of 13 residues. Germline-derived CDR1 and CDR2 are MDHEN and SYDVKM. Trimming pared 4 bases from V and 3 bases from J, leaving 8 bases between. The CDR3 loop reads CASSSPETDTQYF. CDR3 in DNA: TGTGCCAGCAGTTCCCCCGAGACAGATACGCAGTATTTT.

The J gene is TRBJ2-2, the V gene TRBV29-1; a weak D match, TRBD1 (6 bases). The germline V gene encodes CDR1 SQVTM and CDR2 ANQGSEA. This CDR3 has 17 residues. V lost 0 bases and J lost 0, with 14 bases in between. CDR3 DNA sequence: TGCAGCGTTGAAGATGTAGGCAGGGGCACGAACACCGGGGAGCTGTTTTTT. Amino acid sequence: CSVEDVGRGTNTGELFF.

This CDR3 reads CASSLSANTEAFF. CDR3 coding DNA: TGTGCCAGCAGCTTGTCGGCTAACACTGAAGCTTTCTTT. The chain is built from TRBV5-4 and TRBJ1-1; no firm D call. The CDR3 consists of 13 residues. V shed 1 base and J shed 2 bases, with 6 bases lying between them. Germline V gives CDR1 SGHNT, CDR2 YYREEE (reference sequence). The entire variable domain, with the rest obtained from reference TRBV5-4 and TRBJ1-1, is as follows: ETGVTQSPTHLIKTRGQQVTLRCSSQSGHNTVSWYQQALGQGPQFIFQYYREEENGRGNFPPRFSGLQFPNYSSELNVNALELDDSALYLCASSLSANTEAFFGQGTRLTVV.

This chain joins TRBV30 and TRBJ2-1; D tentatively fits TRBD1 or TRBD2 (6 bases each). CDR1 and CDR2 from the germline V gene are GTSNPN and SVGIG (reference sequence). The CDR3 runs 14 residues. V gave up 5 bases and J gave up 4 bases, with 15 bases separating them. The CDR3 sequence is CAWLGGTNYNEQFF. The DNA of the CDR3 is TGTGCCTGGCTGGGCGGGACAAATTACAATGAGCAGTTCTTC.

A single count supports this clone. The gene calls are TRBV6-5 and TRBJ1-1; tentatively, D is TRBD1 (5 bases). CDR1 is MNHEY and CDR2 is SVGAGI in the germline V gene. Trimming left V 6 bases short and J 3 bases short, with 11 bases between. The CDR3 is 13 amino acids. The CDR3 sequence: CASSRQLYTEAFF. DNA of the CDR3: TGTGCCAGCAGCAGACAGTTATACACTGAAGCTTTCTTT.

This sequence joins TRBV18 and TRBJ2-7; a weak D match, TRBD2 (5 bases). CDR1 is KGHSH and CDR2 is LQKENI in the germline V gene. Between the trimmed V and J ends, which lost 3 bases and 2 bases, there was a span of 17 bases. This CDR3 is built from 16 residues. In DNA, the CDR3 is TGTGCCAGCTCACCGCCAAGTATTGGGCGGGCCTACGAGCAGTACTTC. Its protein product is CASSPPSIGRAYEQYF.

This clone has a handful of counts. V usage is TRBV5-1 and J usage is TRBJ1-6, with D uncertain. The V gene's germline CDR1 is SGHRS and CDR2 YFSETQ. The CDR3 length is 18 residues. The V end was cut by 1 base, the J end by 0 bases, with 14 bases between. CDR3 in amino acids: CASSLMWGWISYNSPLHF. As DNA, the CDR3 is TGCGCCAGCAGCTTGATGTGGGGTTGGATCTCCTATAATTCACCCCTCCACTTT. Based on the CDR3 plus reference TRBV5-1 and TRBJ1-6, the full variable domain is KAGVTQTPRYLIKTRGQQVTLSCSPISGHRSVSWYQQTPGQGLQFLFEYFSETQRNKGNFPGRFSGRQFSNSRSEMNVSTLELGDSALYLCASSLMWGWISYNSPLHFGNGTRLTVT.

The chain is built from TRBV6-1 and TRBJ2-7; D might be TRBD2 (5 bases). CDR3 size: 15 residues. CDR1 and CDR2 (germline): MNHNS, SASEGT. V lost 1 base, J lost 3 bases, and 13 bases lay in between. The chain's CDR3 is CASSEEPSGVYEQYF. CDR3 in DNA: TGTGCCAGCAGTGAAGAGCCCTCCGGGGTCTACGAGCAGTACTTC.

The rearrangement links TRBV9 to TRBJ1-4; 7 nucleotides agree with TRBD1. The V segment lost 0 bases and the J segment 0 bases; nucleotides outside the gene matches: 11. From germline, CDR1 is SGDLS and CDR2 YYNGEE. This CDR3 has 19 residues. The CDR3 DNA follows: TGTGCCAGCAGCGTAGGACAGGGAAACCCCGTTGCAACTAATGAAAAACTGTTTTTT. Translating it yields CASSVGQGNPVATNEKLFF.

This sequence joins TRBV7-9 and TRBJ1-1; D gene uncertain. Trimming took off 5 bases at V and 4 bases at J, with 14 bases between the two ends. This CDR3 has 14 amino acids. The germline V gene has CDR1 SEHNR and CDR2 FQNEAQ (reference sequence). The CDR3 protein is CASSRHTAVTEAFF. DNA for the CDR3: TGTGCCAGCAGCCGTCATACGGCAGTCACTGAAGCTTTCTTT.

The chain carries TRBV7-9 and TRBJ1-2; D not certain. The V gene's germline CDR1 is SEHNR and CDR2 FQNEAQ (reference sequence). V was clipped by 5 bases and J by 4 bases, with 14 bases between them. The CDR3 extends over 14 amino acids. The CDR3 protein is CASSPVGDGYGYTF. The CDR3 nucleotides read TGTGCCAGCAGCCCCGTTGGGGATGGCTATGGCTACACCTTC.

The rearrangement links TRBV11-2 to TRBJ2-1; unclear D gene. Trimming removed 0 bases from V and 8 bases from J, with 5 bases in between. The CDR3 totals 12 residues. In germline, CDR1 is SGHAT, CDR2 FQNNGV. The CDR3 reads CASSLDFYEQFF. CDR3 in DNA: TGTGCCAGCAGCTTAGATTTCTATGAGCAGTTCTTC.

The rearrangement joins TRBV7-6 to TRBJ2-1; D ambiguous. V lost 5 bases and J 6 bases, leaving 11 bases between the germline ends. This CDR3 contains 13 residues. Germline V CDR1 and CDR2: SGHVS, FNYEAQ. Here the CDR3 reads CASSHGRVNEQFF. Written as DNA, the CDR3 is TGTGCCAGCAGCCATGGACGAGTCAATGAGCAGTTCTTC. The full variable domain, in which reference TRBV7-6 and TRBJ2-1 provide the parts outside the CDR3, is GAGVSQSPRYKVTKRGQDVALRCDPISGHVSLYWYRQALGQGPEFLTYFNYEAQQDKSGLPNDRFSAERPEGSISTLTIQRTEQRDSAMYRCASSHGRVNEQFFGPGTRLTVL.

The chain has TRBV2 and TRBJ2-1; tentatively, D is TRBD1 or TRBD2 (6 bases each). CDR1 and CDR2 (germline): SNHLY, FYNNEI. V lost 2 bases to trimming and J lost 4 bases, with 12 bases between them. CDR3 length: 15 amino acids. The CDR3 DNA sequence: TGTGCCAGCAGTGAAAGGCAGGGGAGGTACAATGAGCAGTTCTTC. Its protein product is CASSERQGRYNEQFF.

The chain uses TRBV27 and TRBJ2-7; D gene unclear. V lost 5 bases, J lost 4 bases, and 3 bases lay in between. The CDR3 sequence is 10 residues long. Germline V gives CDR1 MNHEY, CDR2 SMNVEV (reference sequence). The CDR3: CASSRYEQYF. CDR3 nucleotides: TGTGCCAGCAGTAGATACGAGCAGTACTTC.

The rearrangement joins TRBV19 to TRBJ2-7; D gene unclear. The CDR3 is 20 residues long. Germline V gene data show CDR1 as LNHDA and CDR2 as SQIVND (reference sequence). Trimming cost V 3 bases and J 5 bases, with 32 bases left between them. Here the CDR3 DNA reads TGTGCCAGTAGTATGTGCGACCGCCTTCGTGGCGAGCTGGCGCTGGACGAGCAGTACTTC. It is translated as CASSMCDRLRGELALDEQYF.

In its sample, this clone was seen once. This chain uses TRBV2 with TRBJ2-1, with TRBD2 identical over 7 bases. Germline loops: CDR1 SNHLY, CDR2 FYNNEI. CDR3 length equals 17 residues. The V and J ends lost 0 bases and 1 base, in that order; junction bases with no gene match: 6. The CDR3 region has the DNA TGTGCCAGCAGTGAAGCTCATGCGGGAGAATCCTACAATGAGCAGTTCTTC. Translation gives CASSEAHAGESYNEQFF.

J is TRBJ1-2 and V is TRBV19, with 7 bases matching TRBD1. CDR1 and CDR2 (germline): LNHDA, SQIVND (reference sequence). This CDR3 is built from 14 residues. V lost 3 bases, J lost 4 bases, and 5 bases stayed unmatched. Written as DNA, the CDR3 is TGTGCCAGTAGTATGGACAGGAGTCGCTATGGCTACACCTTC. It yields the protein CASSMDRSRYGYTF.

The DNA for the CDR3 is TGTGCCAATACGACAGGGGGCGACTCCTACGAGCAGTACTTC. Residues: CANTTGGDSYEQYF. V is TRBV6-5 and J is TRBJ2-7; TRBD1 aligns across 10 bases. The V gene's germline CDR1 is MNHEY and CDR2 SVGAGI. With 10 bases clipped from V and 0 bases from J, the junction kept 6 bases outside the gene matches. This CDR3 has 14 amino acids.

The chain joins TRBV7-6 to TRBJ2-1, with D unclear. The V end lost 0 bases, the J end lost 6 bases, and 6 bases lay between the germline ends. The V gene's germline CDR1 is SGHVS and CDR2 FNYEAQ. This CDR3 has 13 residues. CDR3 nucleotide sequence: TGTGCCAGCAGCTTAGCAGCGATCAATGAGCAGTTCTTC. This gives the protein CASSLAAINEQFF. Complete variable domain (other parts from reference TRBV7-6 and TRBJ2-1): GAGVSQSPRYKVTKRGQDVALRCDPISGHVSLYWYRQALGQGPEFLTYFNYEAQQDKSGLPNDRFSAERPEGSISTLTIQRTEQRDSAMYRCASSLAAINEQFFGPGTRLTVL.

This sequence joins TRBV27 and TRBJ1-6; D call uncertain. CDR1 MNHEY and CDR2 SMNVEV come from the germline V gene (reference sequence). Trimming shortened V by 5 bases and J by 6 bases, and 8 bases separated the two germline ends. The CDR3 runs 13 residues. Here the CDR3 DNA reads TGTGCCAGCAGTCCGCAAGCTAATTCACCCCTCCACTTT. This codes for CASSPQANSPLHF.

The chain couples TRBV7-9 to TRBJ2-5, with D maybe TRBD1 (5 bases). In germline, CDR1 is SEHNR, CDR2 FQNEAQ (reference sequence). This CDR3 is built from 16 residues. V was shortened by 5 bases and J by 5 bases, with 21 bases between the two germline ends. CDR3 loop: CASSPVTGSQRETQYF. The CDR3 bases are TGTGCCAGCAGCCCAGTTACAGGATCACAGAGGGAGACCCAGTACTTC. The complete variable domain, with remaining parts taken from reference TRBV7-9 and TRBJ2-5, reads DTGVSQNPRHKITKRGQNVTFRCDPISEHNRLYWYRQTLGQGPEFLTYFQNEAQLEKSRLLSDRFSAERPKGSFSTLEIQRTEQGDSAMYLCASSPVTGSQRETQYFGPGTRLLVL.